The 29 T cell receptor beta chains reported below all come from one sample, sequenced in a study of beta chain features in type 1 diabetes. The entirety of the isolated RNA underwent reverse transcription, so expressed TCRB transcripts were sequenced. Sequencing used immunoSEQ multiplex PCR; TCRdb keeps in-frame clones, though not all of them. This sample has under 500,000 clones; approximately 30% occur once, and the top ten carry roughly 0.06%. Sequenced material: naive CD4+ T cells from blood. The receptor source for this set is a man younger than 35 in good health.

This clone was found a few times. The genes are TRBV28 and TRBJ2-4; D call uncertain. CDR1 is MDHEN, CDR2 SYDVKM, per germline. The CDR3 totals 12 residues. V was trimmed by 6 bases and J by 2 bases, leaving 5 bases between them. The CDR3 spells CASSRPKNIQYF. The DNA of the CDR3 is TGTGCCAGCAGCAGGCCCAAAAACATTCAGTACTTC.

CDR3 in DNA: TGTGCCTGGAGTGTCCTCAGAGGGAGCGGACTACGGCATGGCTACACCTTC. This sequence encodes CAWSVLRGSGLRHGYTF. The gene calls are TRBV30 and TRBJ1-2; D call uncertain. The CDR3 is 17 residues long. Germline-derived CDR1 and CDR2 are GTSNPN and SVGIG (reference sequence). With 0 bases removed from V and 6 bases from J, the gap between germline ends came to 23 bases.

This clone was detected only a few times. This chain links TRBV5-6 with TRBJ2-7, with unresolved D. Germline V CDR1 and CDR2: SGHDT, YYEEEE. Trimming took 0 bases from V and 5 from J, leaving 9 bases between them. The CDR3 spans 13 residues. DNA of the CDR3: TGTGCCAGCAGCTTGGTTACAGCTGACGAGCAGTACTTC. It translates to CASSLVTADEQYF.

The rearrangement joins TRBV9 to TRBJ2-2; 7 bases fit TRBD2. In germline, CDR1 is SGDLS, CDR2 YYNGEE. Trimming at V came to 0 bases and at J to 5 bases, leaving 4 bases not matched to a gene. CDR3 size: 15 residues. The CDR3 protein is CASSVVGLGTGELFF. The CDR3, as DNA: TGTGCCAGCAGCGTAGTCGGACTAGGGACCGGGGAGCTGTTTTTT.

This clone was observed a handful of times. Written as DNA, the CDR3 is TGTGCCACCAGCGAGGGAGTCTCTGGGGCCAACGTCCTGACTTTC. Translating it yields CATSEGVSGANVLTF. The chain employs TRBV15 and TRBJ2-6; a weak D match, TRBD2 (5 bases). The germline V gene has CDR1 LNHNV and CDR2 YYDKDF (reference sequence). CDR3 length: 15 residues. Trimming pared 5 bases from V and 0 bases from J, leaving 8 bases between.

The gene calls are TRBV10-3 and TRBJ2-3; weak D call: TRBD2 (6 bases). Germline V lookup: CDR1 ENHRY, CDR2 SYGVKD. CDR3 size: 15 residues. V was pared by 8 bases and J by 2 bases, with 17 bases between. The CDR3 reads CAIQWGGALTDTQYF. The CDR3 nucleotides read TGTGCCATCCAGTGGGGAGGAGCACTCACAGATACGCAGTATTTT.

This clone has only a few counts. The chain links TRBV7-2 to TRBJ1-1; 7 nucleotides match TRBD1. This CDR3 region has 14 residues. The J segment lost 8 bases and the V segment lost 1 base, leaving 7 bases of the junction unmatched. Germline V gene sequence: CDR1 SGHTA, CDR2 FQGNSA. Here the CDR3 reads CASSLETGTGEAFF. The DNA for the CDR3 is TGTGCCAGCAGCTTAGAGACAGGGACCGGAGAAGCTTTCTTT.

This chain joins TRBV7-9 and TRBJ2-5; 7 nucleotides match TRBD2. Trimming at V came to 5 bases and at J to 4 bases, leaving 7 bases not matched to a gene. Germline assignment: CDR1 SEHNR and CDR2 FQNEAQ (reference sequence). The CDR3 is 14 residues long. The CDR3 here is CASSQRGGSETQYF. The CDR3 nucleotides are TGTGCCAGCAGCCAGCGCGGGGGATCAGAGACCCAGTACTTC.

The chain is built from TRBV30 and TRBJ2-1, with TRBD2 matching 7 bases. The CDR3 runs to 15 residues. Trimming cost V 3 bases and J 1 base; bases outside gene matches: 6. Germline CDR1 and CDR2: GTSNPN and SVGIG (reference sequence). In DNA, the CDR3 is TGTGCCTGGAGCAGGCTAGCGGTATCCTACAATGAGCAGTTCTTC. The encoded protein is CAWSRLAVSYNEQFF.

The chain links TRBV6-6 to TRBJ2-1; 7 positions agree with TRBD2. Germline assignment: CDR1 MNHNY and CDR2 SVGAGI (reference sequence). CDR3 length equals 16 residues. Trimming removed 4 bases from V and 2 bases from J; junction bases left unmatched: 8. Here the CDR3 reads CASSSRTSGTYNEQFF. The CDR3 coding sequence is TGTGCCAGCAGTTCCCGGACTAGTGGGACCTACAATGAGCAGTTCTTC.

The chain uses TRBV30 and TRBJ1-1; TRBD1 might be the D (5 bases). The CDR3 is made up of 13 amino acids. The V and J ends lost 2 bases and 6 bases respectively, with 13 bases between them. Germline V CDR1 and CDR2: GTSNPN, SVGIG (reference sequence). The CDR3 DNA is TGTGCCTGGAGTCCAGGGAGGAATTCTGAAGCTTTCTTT. Translated: CAWSPGRNSEAFF.

The gene calls are TRBV9 and TRBJ2-2; TRBD1 agrees at 8 bases. Germline loops: CDR1 SGDLS, CDR2 YYNGEE. The CDR3 is made up of 15 amino acids. V gave up 6 bases and J gave up 1 base; unmatched junction bases: 5. As DNA, the CDR3 is TGTGCCAGCACCCGGACAGGGCAGAACACCGGGGAGCTGTTTTTT. Its protein product is CASTRTGQNTGELFF.

This sequence joins TRBV5-6 and TRBJ2-1; TRBD1 might be the D (5 bases). In germline, CDR1 is SGHDT, CDR2 YYEEEE. The length of the CDR3 is 14 residues. V gave up 6 bases and J gave up 3 bases, with 13 bases separating them. The CDR3 region has the DNA TGTGCCAGCATGCCAGGGATAGGCTACAATGAGCAGTTCTTC. Encoded protein: CASMPGIGYNEQFF. The whole variable domain, filled in from reference TRBV5-6 and TRBJ2-1, reads DAGVTQSPTHLIKTRGQQVTLRCSPKSGHDTVSWYQQALGQGPQFIFQYYEEEERQRGNFPDRFSGHQFPNYSSELNVNALLLGDSALYLCASMPGIGYNEQFFGPGTRLTVL.

V usage is TRBV5-1 and J usage is TRBJ1-2; D remains ambiguous. Germline CDR1 and CDR2: SGHRS and YFSETQ. V was trimmed by 3 bases and J by 4 bases, leaving 10 bases between them. The CDR3 loop spans 13 amino acids. The CDR3, as DNA: TGCGCCAGCAGCTACGGGTATGCCTATGGCTACACCTTC. Its protein product is CASSYGYAYGYTF.

With respect to this clone: The same CDR3 is also encoded by other DNA sequences in this sample. CDR3 in DNA: TGCAGCGTTGGTCGTGGGGGGACCGGGGAGCTGTTTTTT. It specifies CSVGRGGTGELFF. This chain links TRBV29-1 with TRBJ2-2; a weak D match, TRBD2 (6 bases). The CDR3 is 13 residues long. Trimming removed 4 bases at V and 5 bases at J, with 11 bases between. Germline assignment: CDR1 SQVTM and CDR2 ANQGSEA.

The chain uses TRBV5-1 and TRBJ2-7; 8 nucleotides match TRBD1. This CDR3 is 14 amino acids long. With 1 base clipped from V and 6 bases from J, the junction kept 6 bases outside the gene matches. The germline V gene has CDR1 SGHRS and CDR2 YFSETQ. CDR3 in DNA: TGCGCCAGCAGCTTGCAGGACAGGGCGTCCGAGCAGTACTTC. Protein sequence: CASSLQDRASEQYF. Full variable domain (outside the CDR3, taken from reference TRBV5-1 and TRBJ2-7): KAGVTQTPRYLIKTRGQQVTLSCSPISGHRSVSWYQQTPGQGLQFLFEYFSETQRNKGNFPGRFSGRQFSNSRSEMNVSTLELGDSALYLCASSLQDRASEQYFGPGTRLTVT.

This clone was seen a few times. The chain combines TRBV7-2 with TRBJ2-5, with D uncertain. The end of the DNA aligns better with TRBJ2-7, so the J call may be wrong. CDR3 size: 13 residues. CDR1 and CDR2 (germline): SGHTA, FQGNSA. The CDR3 DNA sequence: TGTGCCAGCACCTATCGGGCCCGCTACGAGCAGTACTTC. This translates into CASTYRARYEQYF.

The chain links TRBV14 to TRBJ1-2; 7 bases are a match to TRBD1. The CDR3 is made up of 14 amino acids. Trimming at V came to 4 bases and at J to 4 bases, leaving 6 bases not matched to a gene. The germline CDR1 and CDR2 sequences are SGHDN and FVKESK. The CDR3 protein is CASSRTTGAYGYTF. The CDR3 DNA sequence: TGTGCCAGCAGCCGGACTACAGGGGCCTATGGCTACACCTTC.

This clone has just a few counts. The chain combines TRBV21-1 with TRBJ1-2. TRBV21-1 constitutes a pseudogene. The CDR3 runs 11 residues. The CDR3 sequence is CAGDAGYGYTF. CDR3 DNA: TGTGCCGGAGACGCGGGCTATGGCTACACCTTC.

The V call is TRBV15, the J call TRBJ2-5; D ambiguous. CDR3 length equals 12 residues. CDR1 LNHNV and CDR2 YYDKDF come from the germline V gene (reference sequence). V dropped 0 bases and J dropped 7 bases, with 6 bases sitting between them. CDR3 nucleotide sequence: TGTGCCACCAGCAGAGATCACGGGACCCAGTACTTC. This sequence encodes CATSRDHGTQYF.

For this clone: Distinct nucleotide sequences in the sample also encode this CDR3. The rearrangement joins TRBV29-1 to TRBJ2-3; D gene uncertain. The CDR3 covers 11 residues. Trimming stripped 4 bases from V and 1 base from J, with 3 bases between. Per the germline V gene, CDR1 is SQVTM and CDR2 is ANQGSEA. The CDR3: CSVAGTDTQYF. In DNA, the CDR3 is TGCAGCGTTGCGGGCACAGATACGCAGTATTTT.

J is TRBJ2-5 and V is TRBV5-1, with D unresolved. Trimming left V 0 bases short and J 3 bases short, with 6 bases between. This CDR3 comprises 13 residues. Germline V CDR1 and CDR2: SGHRS, YFSETQ. The CDR3 is CASSLGTEETQYF. The CDR3 coding sequence is TGCGCCAGCAGCTTGGGGACGGAAGAGACCCAGTACTTC.

CDR3 DNA sequence: TGTGCCAGCAGCTTAGGGGCTAGCGGGAGATTGGAGACCCAGTACTTC. Its protein is CASSLGASGRLETQYF. The V gene is TRBV7-2, the J gene TRBJ2-5, with TRBD2 identical over 10 bases. Germline V gives CDR1 SGHTA, CDR2 FQGNSA. This CDR3 has 16 amino acids. V lost 1 base and J lost 5; bases outside the gene matches: 7.

V and J are TRBV30 and TRBJ1-5; D remains unclear. The germline CDR1 and CDR2 sequences are GTSNPN and SVGIG (reference sequence). The CDR3 is made up of 15 amino acids. V was shortened by 1 base and J by 0 bases, with 10 bases between the two germline ends. CDR3 in amino acids: CAWSEGVYSNQPQHF. In nucleotides, the CDR3 is TGTGCCTGGAGTGAGGGAGTGTATAGCAATCAGCCCCAGCATTTT.

The gene calls are TRBV15 and TRBJ2-3; no clear D. Germline V gives CDR1 LNHNV, CDR2 YYDKDF (reference sequence). The CDR3 totals 15 residues. Deletions cut 1 base from V and 1 base from J, with 9 bases between. CDR3 DNA: TGTGCCACCAGCAGAGTCGTAGCTCGCACAGATACGCAGTATTTT. Its translation is CATSRVVARTDTQYF.

Worth noting for this clone: Other nucleotide sequences from this sample produce the same CDR3. The chain couples TRBV20-1 to TRBJ2-7; a weak D match, TRBD2 (5 bases). This CDR3 spans 11 amino acids. Per the germline V gene, CDR1 is DFQATT and CDR2 is SNEGSKA (reference sequence). V was cut by 3 bases and J by 3 bases, with 6 bases left in between. CDR3 nucleotide sequence: TGCAGTGCTAGGGGAGTCTACGAGCAGTACTTC. This sequence encodes CSARGVYEQYF.

This clone was detected only a few times. The rearrangement links TRBV29-1 to TRBJ1-2; TRBD1 agrees at 9 bases. J was trimmed by 3 bases and V by 6 bases; bases with no gene match: 8. The length of the CDR3 is 14 residues. CDR1 and CDR2 (germline): SQVTM, ANQGSEA. Here the CDR3 reads CSVEQGASDYGYTF. The CDR3 DNA follows: TGCAGCGTCGAACAGGGGGCGTCGGACTATGGCTACACCTTC.

A remark on this clone: The sample contains more than one DNA sequence encoding this CDR3. The chain employs TRBV25-1 and TRBJ2-5; unclear D gene. CDR3 length: 13 amino acids. The ends were cut back, 1 base at V and 4 bases at J, with 7 bases in the middle. Germline lookup yields CDR1 MGHDK and CDR2 SYGVNS. The CDR3 sequence is CASSESGLETQYF. In nucleotides, the CDR3 is TGTGCCAGCAGTGAATCTGGGCTAGAGACCCAGTACTTC.

The chain employs TRBV30 and TRBJ1-1; 8 positions match TRBD1. CDR1 and CDR2 from the germline V gene are GTSNPN and SVGIG (reference sequence). The CDR3 spans 17 residues. V was clipped by 2 bases and J by 2 bases; unmatched bases: 13. The CDR3 sequence is CAWSPTGQGRRNTEAFF. The CDR3 bases are TGTGCCTGGAGTCCTACCGGACAGGGACGGAGAAACACTGAAGCTTTCTTT.